Listed below are T cell receptor beta chains from one sample, sequenced in a study of cytotoxic CD8 clonotypes in ibrutinib-treated CLL. The method was immunoSEQ multiplex PCR; TCRdb's version includes in-frame clones alone and lacks a portion of them. The sample has about 68,000 clones, about nine tenths seen once. The sample in question was PBMCs, obtained after 12 months of ibrutinib treatment. The receptors stem from a human donor with chronic lymphocytic leukemia. CDR3s include the opening cysteine and the closing phenylalanine or tryptophan. A D gene is named only where the DNA matches it firmly. Part of the rows lack a size; the others show once, few, many or a class for expanded clones.

v_call	d_call	j_call	clone_size	cdr3_nt	cdr3_aa
TRBV30	TRBD1	TRBJ1-1	-	TGTGCCTGGAGTCCGACGACAGGGATGAACACTGAAGCTTTCTTT	CAWSPTTGMNTEAFF
TRBV11-2	TRBD2	TRBJ2-1	-	TGTGCCAGCAGCATCCTAATAGCGGGAGGGAGCGAGGAGCAGTTCTTC	CASSILIAGGSEEQFF
TRBV7-2	TRBD1	TRBJ1-4	-	TGTGCCAGCAGCTCATCCGGGACAGGGGGAGAAAAACTGTTTTTT	CASSSSGTGGEKLFF
TRBV11-3	-	TRBJ2-2	-	TGTGCCAGCAGCCTGAATTGGAACACCGGGGAGCTGTTTTTT	CASSLNWNTGELFF
TRBV18	TRBD2	TRBJ2-7	-	TGTGCCAGCTCACGTGCGGGGGGCCCCTACGAGCAGTACTTC	CASSRAGGPYEQYF
TRBV23-1	-	TRBJ2-7	once	TGCGCCAGCAGTCAATCGGAGGGGTCCTACGAGCAGTACTTC	CASSQSEGSYEQYF
TRBV7-9	-	TRBJ2-1	-	TGTGCCAGCAGCTACGACAGAGACAATGAGCAGTTCTTC	CASSYDRDNEQFF
TRBV5-4	-	TRBJ2-1	-	TGTGCCAGCAGCTTGCCAAGTAATGAGCAGTTCTTC	CASSLPSNEQFF
TRBV27	TRBD1	TRBJ1-1	once	TGTGCCAGCAGTTTCCGGGACAGGGGTAACACTGAAGCTTTCTTT	CASSFRDRGNTEAFF
TRBV6-5	TRBD1	TRBJ1-2	-	TGTGCCAGCAGTTACCAAGGGACAGGGGGCTATGGCTACACCTTC	CASSYQGTGGYGYTF
TRBV11-3	-	TRBJ2-5	-	TGTGCCAGCAGCTTCTACAGGAGCCAAGAGACCCAGTACTTC	CASSFYRSQETQYF
TRBV27	-	TRBJ2-3	-	TGTGCCAGCAGTAGTAGGGCGGGCACAGATACGCAGTATTTT	CASSSRAGTDTQYF
TRBV6-5	-	TRBJ1-1	once	TGTGCCAGCAGTTGGGAGGGCACGGGGAACACTGAAGCTTTCTTT	CASSWEGTGNTEAFF
TRBV28	-	TRBJ2-3	-	TGTGCCAGCAGTTATGCCCCGGATACGCAGTATTTT	CASSYAPDTQYF
TRBV7-9	-	TRBJ2-7	-	TGTGCCAGCAGCTTCTCCGGGGATCCTAGCTCATACGAGCAGTACTTC	CASSFSGDPSSYEQYF
TRBV5-4	-	TRBJ2-5	-	TGTGCCAGCAGCTTGATACAGGGGACTGAGGAGACCCAGTACTTC	CASSLIQGTEETQYF
TRBV21-1	-	TRBJ2-1	-	TGTGCCAGCATGATACTAAACAATGAGCAGTTCTTC	CASMILNNEQFF
TRBV14	TRBD1	TRBJ2-7	-	TGTGCCAGCAGCCCTACCCGAGGGTCAGGGGGCTTCTACGAGCAGTACTTC	CASSPTRGSGGFYEQYF
TRBV30	-	TRBJ2-7	-	TGTGCCTGGAGTGCCCGCGGGGTCGTCTACGAGCAGTACTTC	CAWSARGVVYEQYF
TRBV11-2	-	TRBJ2-1	-	TGTGCCAGCAGCCCCGTTCGGCCCACCGATGAGCAGTTCTTC	CASSPVRPTDEQFF
TRBV13	TRBD1	TRBJ2-7	once	TGTGCCAGCAGCTTAGCGGGACAGATATCCTACGAGCAGTACTTC	CASSLAGQISYEQYF
TRBV28	-	TRBJ2-1	once	TGTGCCAGCAGTTTAAGGGACATCTCCTACAATGAGCAGTTCTTC	CASSLRDISYNEQFF
TRBV11-2	-	TRBJ2-4	-	TGTGCCAGCTCCGTTTCCGCGATAGCCAAAAACATTCAGTACTTC	CASSVSAIAKNIQYF
TRBV7-9	-	TRBJ2-7	few	TGTGCCAGCAGCCCAAAGGAGGACCCCTACGAGCAGTACTTC	CASSPKEDPYEQYF
TRBV28	-	TRBJ2-1	-	TGTGCCAGCAGTGGCCTAGGGGGCTCCTACAATGAGCAGTTCTTC	CASSGLGGSYNEQFF
TRBV19	TRBD1	TRBJ2-5	once	TGTGCCAGTAGCACCAGACAGGGTCGAGAGACCCAGTACTTC	CASSTRQGRETQYF
TRBV2	-	TRBJ2-7	-	TGTGCCAGCACCGGGGTAGAGGCTAGTGATTACGAGCAGTACTTC	CASTGVEASDYEQYF
TRBV7-8	TRBD2	TRBJ2-7	-	TGTGCCAGCAGCTTAGCCGGGAGGTACGAGCAGTACTTC	CASSLAGRYEQYF
TRBV6-1	-	TRBJ2-7	-	TGTGCCAGCAGTCCTACGGCCCTATCAGGGCACGAGCAGTACTTC	CASSPTALSGHEQYF
TRBV7-2	-	TRBJ2-1	-	TGTGCCAGCAGTTATACGGGACTCCTGGCCGAGCAGTTCTTC	CASSYTGLLAEQFF
TRBV14	TRBD2	TRBJ2-3	-	TGTGCCAGCAGCCAAGGGACTAGCGGGAGGTACACAGATACGCAGTATTTT	CASSQGTSGRYTDTQYF
TRBV7-2	-	TRBJ2-3	-	TGTGCCAGCAGTTACAGCGGGTGGCGTCCAGATACGCAGTATTTT	CASSYSGWRPDTQYF
TRBV19	-	TRBJ2-1	-	TGTGCCAGTCAGAGGGGGGTTCTGGGGAATGAGCAGTTCTTC	CASQRGVLGNEQFF
TRBV1	-	TRBJ2-7	-	TGCACCAGCAGCCAGGGGACTAGCGGGAGGGCCTCTGACGAGCAGTACTTC	CTSSQGTSGRASDEQYF
TRBV7-3	-	TRBJ2-3	-	TGTGCCAGCAGCCAAGATATCGGGAGTAGGGCAGATACGCAGTATTTT	CASSQDIGSRADTQYF
TRBV19	-	TRBJ1-5	once	TGTGCCAGTGCCAAGGAGGACATCGCCCGGCGGCCCCAGCATTTT	CASAKEDIARRPQHF
TRBV18	TRBD1	TRBJ2-1	-	TGTGCCAGCTCACCGTCCTGGCCAGGGGGCATCGGGAGAAATGAGCAGTTCTTC	CASSPSWPGGIGRNEQFF
TRBV19	-	TRBJ2-1	-	TGTGCCAGTAGTACCGGGGCAAACAATGAGCAGTTCTTC	CASSTGANNEQFF
TRBV7-9	TRBD2	TRBJ2-7	once	TGTGCCAGCACCCCCCGCGGGGGTTCCTACGAGCAGTACTTC	CASTPRGGSYEQYF
TRBV7-7	TRBD2	TRBJ2-1	-	TGTGCTAGCAGCTCAACACCGGGACTAGCGGTAAATGAGCAGTTCTTC	CASSSTPGLAVNEQFF
TRBV28	TRBD1	TRBJ1-6	-	TGTGCCAGCAGTTCGGGACAGGGAAATTCACCCCTCCACTTT	CASSSGQGNSPLHF
TRBV9	-	TRBJ2-6	-	TGTGCCAGCAGCGCGGTCTCTGGGGCCAACGTCCTGACTTTC	CASSAVSGANVLTF
TRBV7-9	TRBD1	TRBJ1-4	-	TGTGCCAGCAGCCCGGGACAGGGGAGGGAAAAACTGTTTTTT	CASSPGQGREKLFF
TRBV5-4	-	TRBJ1-2	-	TGTGCCAGCAGACCTGAGGGGAGCGTTTCGAGTGGCTACACCTTC	CASRPEGSVSSGYTF
TRBV11-1	TRBD1	TRBJ1-1	-	TGTGCCAGCAGCCCGACAGGGTTGAACACTGAAGCTTTCTTT	CASSPTGLNTEAFF